This T cell receptor beta chain was identified in a study of OX40 agonist ivuxolimab in advanced cancers. Study as a whole: As their treatment, patients were administered ivuxolimab, an agonistic anti-OX40 (CD134) antibody. Ivuxolimab, which patients received intravenously every 2 weeks, was dosed at 0.01 to 10 mg/kg. Participants averaged about 66 years of age (range roughly 20 to 90) and were approximately 81% male. Partial responses occurred in three patients (one hepatocellular carcinoma, two cutaneous melanoma).

Between the trimmed V and J ends, which lost 0 bases and 7 bases, there was a span of 13 bases. In germline, CDR1 is SGHRS, CDR2 YFSETQ. The CDR3 totals 15 residues. Sequenced by immunoSEQ multiplex PCR; TCRdb stores in-frame clones only, minus some. The sample holds tens of thousands of clones, about 85% seen once. Sequenced here: CD4+ or CD8+ T cells sorted from blood, sampled in a trial of the OX40 agonist ivuxolimab. The receptor comes from an adult with an advanced solid tumor such as melanoma, head and neck, liver or kidney cancer. The rearrangement uses TRBV5-1 and TRBJ1-4; perhaps TRBD1 as D (5 bases). In DNA form, the CDR3 reads TGCGCCAGCAGCTTGGCCACAGGCGAGGGTGAAAAACTGTTTTTT. It yields the protein CASSLATGEGEKLFF.